Following are 28 T cell receptor beta chains from one sample sequenced in a study of early T cells in non-severe SARS-CoV-2 infection. MiXCR, run by TCRdb on the 5' RACE reads, gives a single entry per CDR3 protein. The repertoire consists of tens of thousands of distinct CDR3 sequences, with 16% occurring once and the leading ten covering roughly 4.7%. This specimen consisted of whole blood, obtained at baseline. The source of these receptors is an adult who was a healthcare worker with PCR-confirmed SARS-CoV-2 infection or an uninfected control (not recorded which).

The chain couples TRBV7-8 to TRBJ2-1; 11 nucleotides agree with TRBD2. This CDR3 is 16 amino acids long. With 3 bases clipped from V and 9 bases from J, the junction kept 10 bases outside the gene matches. Germline CDR1 is SGHVS and CDR2 is FQNEAQ. This CDR3 reads CASSLARLAGHGEQFF. The CDR3 DNA follows: TGTGCCAGCAGCTTGGCAAGACTAGCGGGACATGGTGAGCAGTTCTTC. Drawing the rest from reference TRBV7-8 and TRBJ2-1, the complete variable domain is GAGVSQSPRYKVAKRGQDVALRCDPISGHVSLFWYQQALGQGPEFLTYFQNEAQLDKSGLPSDRFFAERPEGSVSTLKIQRTQQEDSAVYLCASSLARLAGHGEQFFGPGTRLTVL.

This clonotype was counted at least ten times. V usage is TRBV20-1 and J usage is TRBJ2-7; perhaps TRBD1 as D (6 bases). The V and J ends lost 6 bases and 3 bases respectively, with 12 bases between them. CDR1 is DFQATT and CDR2 is SNEGSKA in the germline V gene (reference sequence). The CDR3 is 12 amino acids. CDR3 protein: CSADGQSYEQYF. The DNA of the CDR3 is TGCAGTGCCGATGGACAGAGCTACGAGCAGTACTTC.

V usage is TRBV27 and J usage is TRBJ2-7; no firm D call. The CDR3 length is 13 residues. V lost 8 bases, J lost 0 bases, and 11 bases lay in between. Germline assignment: CDR1 MNHEY and CDR2 SMNVEV (reference sequence). CDR3 sequence reads: CASSTGSSYEQYF. The CDR3 DNA is TGTGCCAGCTCAACGGGTTCCTCCTACGAGCAGTACTTC.

This clonotype was recorded a few times. The V and J genes are TRBV20-1 and TRBJ2-7, with TRBD1 identical over 7 bases. The V gene's germline CDR1 is DFQATT and CDR2 SNEGSKA (reference sequence). CDR3 length: 13 amino acids. V trimming: 5 bases; J trimming: 2 bases; junction bases outside the gene matches: 6. CDR3 nucleotide sequence: TGCAGTGCTTGCGAAGGACAGGCCTACGAGCAGTACTTC. Translating gives CSACEGQAYEQYF.

This clonotype was counted ten times or more. This chain connects TRBV6-2 or TRBV6-3 to TRBJ2-1, with 15 bases aligning to TRBD2. Losses at the gene ends were 0 bases for V and 7 bases for J; bases not matched to a gene: 1. Germline CDR1 MNHEY, CDR2 SVGEGT. This CDR3 has 16 amino acids. As DNA, the CDR3 is TGTGCCAGCAGTTACTCGGGACTAGCGGGAGGTAATGAGCAGTTCTTC. Translated: CASSYSGLAGGNEQFF.

The rearrangement links TRBV7-9 to TRBJ2-1, with TRBD2 identical over 9 bases. This CDR3 has 15 residues. Germline V CDR1 and CDR2: SEHNR, FQNEAQ (reference sequence). V shed 4 bases, J shed 3 bases, and the junction held 4 bases outside the gene matches. The CDR3 sequence: CASSSSGTIYNEQFF. The CDR3 nucleotides read TGTGCCAGCAGCTCTAGCGGGACGATCTACAATGAGCAGTTCTTC. Variable domain in full (rest from reference TRBV7-9 and TRBJ2-1): DTGVSQNPRHKITKRGQNVTFRCDPISEHNRLYWYRQTLGQGPEFLTYFQNEAQLEKSRLLSDRFSAERPKGSFSTLEIQRTEQGDSAMYLCASSSSGTIYNEQFFGPGTRLTVL.

This clonotype was found a few times. The chain uses TRBV28 and TRBJ2-7; D possibly uses TRBD1 or TRBD2 (5 bases each). This CDR3 has 11 residues. Germline V CDR1 and CDR2: MDHEN, SYDVKM. V was trimmed by 6 bases and J by 9 bases, leaving 12 bases between them. CDR3 DNA: TGTGCCAGCAGCAGGGACGCAAGGCAGTACTTC. This gives the protein CASSRDARQYF.

This sequence joins TRBV12-3 or TRBV12-4 and TRBJ1-5, with TRBD1 matching over 7 bases. The CDR3 has 12 residues. Germline trimming cut 7 bases from V and 7 bases from J; bases unmatched to any gene: 4. As DNA, the CDR3 is TGTGCCAGCACAGGGGGAACCCAGCCCCAGCATTTT. As protein: CASTGGTQPQHF.

This clonotype was detected a few times. The chain links TRBV20-1 to TRBJ1-2; D may be TRBD1 (5 bases). There are 14 residues in the CDR3. Trimming removed 0 bases from V and 5 bases from J, with 13 bases in between. The V gene's germline CDR1 is DFQATT and CDR2 SNEGSKA (reference sequence). CDR3 DNA: TGCAGTGCTAGAGATCAGGGAGATGGGTATGGCTACACCTTC. Translation gives CSARDQGDGYGYTF.

With respect to this clonotype: A much larger clone lies one base from this, so it may be a read error. The V gene is TRBV20-1, the J gene TRBJ2-7; the match to TRBD1 covers 7 bases. This CDR3 has 13 residues. The germline V gene encodes CDR1 DFQATT and CDR2 SNEGSKA (reference sequence). V shed 4 bases and J 6 bases; nucleotides not matched to a gene: 9. This chain's CDR3 is CSANDRATAEQYF. CDR3 nucleotide sequence: TGCAGTGCTAATGACAGGGCTACCGCCGAGCAGTACTTC.

Only a few counts were recorded for this clonotype. The chain joins TRBV7-2 to TRBJ2-3; TRBD2 matches 7 bases. The V gene end was trimmed by 2 bases and the J gene end by 0 bases; junction bases not matched to a gene: 2. Germline-derived CDR1 and CDR2 are SGHTA and FQGNSA. The length of the CDR3 is 15 residues. Here the CDR3 reads CASSLQRGSTDTQYF. Here the CDR3 DNA reads TGTGCCAGCAGCTTACAGCGGGGAAGCACAGATACGCAGTATTTT. The variable domain in full, with the rest retrieved from reference TRBV7-2 and TRBJ2-3, is GAGVSQSPSNKVTEKGKDVELRCDPISGHTALYWYRQSLGQGLEFLIYFQGNSAPDKSGLPSDRFSAERTGGSVSTLTIQRTQQEDSAVYLCASSLQRGSTDTQYFGPGTRLTVL.

This chain connects TRBV20-1 to TRBJ1-1; D remains ambiguous. Germline CDR1 reads DFQATT; CDR2 reads SNEGSKA (reference sequence). V dropped 4 bases and J dropped 0 bases, with 6 bases sitting between them. This CDR3 spans 12 amino acids. Here the CDR3 DNA reads TGCAGTGCTACAGTGATGAACACTGAAGCTTTCTTT. This sequence encodes CSATVMNTEAFF.

The CDR3 coding sequence is TGTGCCAGCATTCGGGCGAAGCACCTTAGCACAGATACGCAGTATTTT. Translating it yields CASIRAKHLSTDTQYF. The gene calls are TRBV28 and TRBJ2-3; D is uncertain. Trimming removed 7 bases from V and 0 bases from J, with 17 bases in between. The CDR3 consists of 16 residues. The V gene's germline CDR1 is MDHEN and CDR2 SYDVKM.

This clonotype has just a few counts. The rearrangement links TRBV5-6 to TRBJ2-1; D perhaps matches TRBD2 (5 bases). CDR3 length equals 17 residues. The V gene's germline CDR1 is SGHDT and CDR2 YYEEEE. V lost 0 bases, J lost 5 bases, and 18 bases lay in between. The CDR3: CASSLAVAPTRDNEQFF. DNA for the CDR3: TGTGCCAGCAGCTTGGCCGTAGCGCCGACTCGGGACAATGAGCAGTTCTTC. Full variable domain (rest looked up from reference TRBV5-6 and TRBJ2-1): DAGVTQSPTHLIKTRGQQVTLRCSPKSGHDTVSWYQQALGQGPQFIFQYYEEEERQRGNFPDRFSGHQFPNYSSELNVNALLLGDSALYLCASSLAVAPTRDNEQFFGPGTRLTVL.

The gene calls are TRBV28 and TRBJ2-7; no clear D. Germline V gene data show CDR1 as MDHEN and CDR2 as SYDVKM. V was clipped by 2 bases and J by 5 bases, with 13 bases between them. The CDR3 has 14 amino acids. The CDR3 loop reads CASSLRETEHEQYF. As DNA, the CDR3 is TGTGCCAGCAGTTTACGAGAGACCGAACACGAGCAGTACTTC.

This clonotype has at least ten counts. The V and J genes are TRBV20-1 and TRBJ2-7; TRBD2 matches 9 bases. CDR3 length: 14 amino acids. V gave up 3 bases and J gave up 7 bases; unmatched junction bases: 10. Germline CDR1 reads DFQATT; CDR2 reads SNEGSKA (reference sequence). The CDR3 DNA is TGCAGTGCTAGGAGACTAGCGGAGGTAGGGGAGCAGTACTTC. Amino acids: CSARRLAEVGEQYF.

The chain uses TRBV20-1 and TRBJ2-3, with D possibly called TRBD1 or TRBD2 (5 bases each). V lost 3 bases to trimming and J lost 6 bases, with 7 bases between them. Germline CDR1 DFQATT, CDR2 SNEGSKA (reference sequence). The CDR3 is 11 residues long. In nucleotides, the CDR3 is TGCAGTGCTAGTCGGGGCGATACGCAGTATTTT. This gives the protein CSASRGDTQYF.

This clonotype was counted a single time. The rearrangement links TRBV10-3 to TRBJ2-3; TRBD2 agrees at 12 bases. The CDR3 spans 18 residues. The J segment lost 4 bases and the V segment lost 0 bases, leaving 8 bases of the junction unmatched. Germline V lookup: CDR1 ENHRY, CDR2 SYGVKD. CDR3 residues: CAISESKTSGSVPDTQYF. The CDR3 DNA reads as TGTGCCATCAGTGAGTCTAAGACTAGCGGGAGTGTGCCAGATACGCAGTATTTT.

The chain joins TRBV24-1 to TRBJ2-1; weak D call: TRBD1 (5 bases). This CDR3 region has 14 residues. CDR1 is KGHDR, CDR2 SFDVKD, per germline. The germline V and J ends were trimmed by 4 bases and 9 bases, with 15 bases remaining between them. CDR3 in DNA: TGTGCCACCAGTGAGGCTAGGGGTAGGCGTGAGCAGTTCTTC. Residues: CATSEARGRREQFF.

In its sample, this clonotype was seen a few times. The rearrangement uses TRBV2 and TRBJ2-1; D is possibly TRBD2 (6 bases). CDR3 length: 13 residues. Trimming cost V 3 bases and J 7 bases, with 10 bases left between them. CDR1 and CDR2 from the germline V gene are SNHLY and FYNNEI. CDR3 protein: CASSDQAGNEQFF. For the CDR3, the DNA is TGTGCCAGCAGTGATCAGGCGGGAAATGAGCAGTTCTTC. The complete variable domain, with remaining parts taken from reference TRBV2 and TRBJ2-1, reads EPEVTQTPSHQVTQMGQEVILRCVPISNHLYFYWYRQILGQKVEFLVSFYNNEISEKSEIFDDQFSVERPDGSNFTLKIRSTKLEDSAMYFCASSDQAGNEQFFGPGTRLTVL.

This chain joins TRBV12-3 or TRBV12-4 and TRBJ2-3, with 9 bases that match TRBD2. J gave up 4 bases and V 4 bases, and 9 bases lay outside the gene matches. CDR3 length: 16 amino acids. CDR3: CASSYVGLARADTQYF. The CDR3 DNA is TGTGCCAGCAGTTATGTCGGACTAGCGCGAGCAGATACGCAGTATTTT.

CDR3 sequence (DNA): TGCAGTGCGGGGGGACAGGGATACGAGCAGTACTTC. Amino acids: CSAGGQGYEQYF. V is TRBV20-1 and J is TRBJ2-7, with 9 bases that match TRBD1. V shed 6 bases and J 4 bases; nucleotides not matched to a gene: 4. Germline CDR1 is DFQATT and CDR2 is SNEGSKA (reference sequence). CDR3 length equals 12 residues.

This clonotype has just a few counts. The rearrangement uses TRBV6-1 and TRBJ2-5, with unresolved D. From germline, CDR1 is MNHNS and CDR2 SASEGT. V was shortened by 7 bases and J by 2 bases, with 11 bases between the two germline ends. The CDR3 contains 13 residues. The CDR3 DNA is TGTGCCAGCAACCAACAGTTTCAAGAGACCCAGTACTTC. Translated, it gives CASNQQFQETQYF.

This clonotype was found a few times. J is TRBJ2-1 and V is TRBV10-3; the D is unclear. Germline V CDR1 and CDR2: ENHRY, SYGVKD. Trimming cost V 10 bases and J 10 bases, with 17 bases left between them. The length of the CDR3 is 12 residues. CDR3 residues: CATRDASPEQFF. In DNA form, the CDR3 reads TGTGCCACCAGAGACGCAAGCCCCGAGCAGTTCTTC.

The chain employs TRBV12-3 or TRBV12-4 and TRBJ2-2; tentatively, D is TRBD1 (5 bases). The CDR3 extends over 15 amino acids. V was pared by 2 bases and J by 1 base, with 8 bases between. CDR3 coding DNA: TGTGCCAGCAGTTTATTCACAGGGAACACCGGGGAGCTGTTTTTT. Protein: CASSLFTGNTGELFF.

The V gene is TRBV7-9, the J gene TRBJ2-3, with TRBD2 identical over 7 bases. CDR3 length: 17 amino acids. Germline V gives CDR1 SEHNR, CDR2 FQNEAQ (reference sequence). The V segment lost 2 bases and the J segment 2 bases; nucleotides outside the gene matches: 10. CDR3 sequence: CASSLREATSFTDTQYF. The DNA of the CDR3 is TGTGCCAGCAGCTTACGGGAGGCGACATCTTTCACAGATACGCAGTATTTT.

This clonotype was seen at least ten times. One end of the junction fails to match germline, which may point to a read error. V gene TRBV20-1 combines with J gene TRBJ1-2; 8 bases are shared with TRBD1. Germline loops: CDR1 DFQATT, CDR2 SNEGSKA (reference sequence). This CDR3 has 12 amino acids. This CDR3 reads CSARDRGYGYTF. In DNA, the CDR3 is TGCAGTGCCAGAGACAGGGGCTATGGCTACACCTTC.

The chain is built from TRBV7-9 and TRBJ2-7, with no clear D. V lost 5 bases and J 9 bases, leaving 14 bases between the germline ends. In germline, CDR1 is SEHNR, CDR2 FQNEAQ (reference sequence). The length of the CDR3 is 12 residues. CDR3 nucleotide sequence: TGTGCCAGCAGCCTGGACCCTTTTGCGCAGTACTTC. It yields the protein CASSLDPFAQYF.